The clone carrying this T cell receptor beta chain has only a few counts. Its antigen is as yet unknown. The sample originates from a study of T-cell memory formation after mild COVID-19. In the study overall: Among the donors, TCR clusters were largely specific to each donor.

The V gene's germline CDR1 is PRHDT and CDR2 FYEKMQ (reference sequence). V was clipped by 1 base and J by 5 bases, with 6 bases between them. There are 12 residues in the CDR3. Employing constant-segment primers, 5'RACE generated TCR alpha and TCR beta cDNA libraries bearing sample barcodes and UMIs. Via MiXCR, TCRdb re-called the 5' RACE reads, giving one row per CDR3 protein. The data contain 85,000 to 120,000 distinct CDR3 sequences, about a sixth of them singletons. Findings and caveats of the study: Researchers found some responding clones in pre-infection memory, a sign that cross-reactive memory joined.

J is TRBJ2-7 and V is TRBV13; the D is unclear. The sequence was obtained from an adult woman who had mild COVID-19 (a few samples of this study predate the infection). Cell type and time point are not known. The sample consisted of PBMCs or a T cell subset sorted from them (not recorded which). The CDR3 reads CASSLDRNEQYF. CDR3 bases: TGTGCCAGCAGCTTAGATCGGAACGAGCAGTACTTC.